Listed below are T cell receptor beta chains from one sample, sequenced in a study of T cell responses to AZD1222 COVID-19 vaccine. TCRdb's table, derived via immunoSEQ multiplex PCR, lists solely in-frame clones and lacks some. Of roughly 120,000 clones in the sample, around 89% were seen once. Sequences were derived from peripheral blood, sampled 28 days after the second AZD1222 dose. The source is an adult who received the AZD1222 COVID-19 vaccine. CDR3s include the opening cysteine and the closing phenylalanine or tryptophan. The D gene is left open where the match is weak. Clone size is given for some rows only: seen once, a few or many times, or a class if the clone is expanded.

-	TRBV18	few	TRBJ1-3	TGTGCCAGCTCACCACCCATGGAAGGGGGAAACACCATATATTTT	CASSPPMEGGNTIYF
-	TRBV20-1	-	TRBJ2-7	TGCAGTGCTAGAGTTATCTACGAGCAGTACTTC	CSARVIYEQYF
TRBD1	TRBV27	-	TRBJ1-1	TGTGCCAGCAGTCCGCCCAGGGGGCGACCGAACACTGAAGCTTTCTTT	CASSPPRGRPNTEAFF
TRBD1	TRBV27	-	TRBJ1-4	TGTGCCAGCAGTTTATGGTCTCCGGGACAGGGGCAACGGGGTGCTAATGAAAAACTGTTTTTT	CASSLWSPGQGQRGANEKLFF
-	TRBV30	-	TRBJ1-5	TGTGCCTGGAGTAGACAGCACAATCAGCCCCAGCATTTT	CAWSRQHNQPQHF
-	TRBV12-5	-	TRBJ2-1	TGTGCTAGTGGTTTGGTACAAGGGGCCAGGCAGTTCTTC	CASGLVQGARQFF
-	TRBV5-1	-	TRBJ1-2	TGCGCCAGCAGCTCGGGAGCTAGCGGCTACACCTTC	CASSSGASGYTF
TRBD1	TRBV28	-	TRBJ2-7	TGTGCCAGCAGTTCACCCTGGGGGACGGACAGGGGGCATCTTGGGGCCTACGAGCAGTACTTC	CASSSPWGTDRGHLGAYEQYF
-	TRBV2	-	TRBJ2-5	TGTGCCAGCAGTGATTTCCAGGGCAGGGGGACCCAGTACTTC	CASSDFQGRGTQYF
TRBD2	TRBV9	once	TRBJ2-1	TGTGCCAGCAGCGTAGTTCCCGGACTAGCGGGGGGGCCCTACAATGAGCAGTTCTTC	CASSVVPGLAGGPYNEQFF
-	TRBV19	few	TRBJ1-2	TGTGCCAGCCCGATAGTTCGGAGACTAGGGTCCTATGGCTACACCTTC	CASPIVRRLGSYGYTF
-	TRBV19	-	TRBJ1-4	TGTGCCACGGACGGGGGGGCGAATGAAAAACTGTTTTTT	CATDGGANEKLFF
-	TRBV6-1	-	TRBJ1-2	TGTGCCAGCATCCAAACAGACAGGCGAAACTATGGCTACACCTTC	CASIQTDRRNYGYTF
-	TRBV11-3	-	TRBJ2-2	TGTGCCAGCAGTAATGAGCCCGGGGAGCTGTTTTTT	CASSNEPGELFF
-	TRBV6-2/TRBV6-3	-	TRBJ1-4	TGTGCCAGCAGTATATACCGGTATGAAAAACTGTTTTTT	CASSIYRYEKLFF
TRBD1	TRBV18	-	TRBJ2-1	TGTGCCAGCTCACCCGGGACAGGGGATCGGGAGCAGTTCTTC	CASSPGTGDREQFF
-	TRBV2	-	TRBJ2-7	TGTGCCAGCAGTGAATGGGACTCCGAGGGCTACGAGCAGTACTTC	CASSEWDSEGYEQYF
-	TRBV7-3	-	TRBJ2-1	TGTGCCAGCAGCTTACACGGGAATCGGCAAGGTAATGAGCAGTTCTTC	CASSLHGNRQGNEQFF
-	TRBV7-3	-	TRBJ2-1	TGTGCCAGCAGCTTAGGCGGGGGCAGGGGTGAGCAGTTCTTC	CASSLGGGRGEQFF
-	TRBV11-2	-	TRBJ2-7	TGTGCCAGCAGCTTTCTCCAGGGTCGGCGGTTGGCCTACGAGCAGTACTTC	CASSFLQGRRLAYEQYF
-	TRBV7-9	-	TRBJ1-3	TGTGCCAGCAGCTTAGTGAGGTCAGCTGGAAACACCATATATTTT	CASSLVRSAGNTIYF
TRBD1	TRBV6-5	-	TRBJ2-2	TGTGCCAGCAGATGGACAGGGGTTGAGAACGGGGAGCTGTTTTTT	CASRWTGVENGELFF
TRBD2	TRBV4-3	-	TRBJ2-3	TGCGCCAGCAGCCAAGAAGGCGGGGGGGCAGCAGATACGCAGTATTTT	CASSQEGGGAADTQYF
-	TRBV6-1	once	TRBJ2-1	TGTGCCAGCAGTGAACCGGGTCTCGGGAATGAGCAGTTCTTC	CASSEPGLGNEQFF
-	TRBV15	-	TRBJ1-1	TGTGCCACCAGCAGAGAGGAGGGGAACACTGAAGCTTTCTTT	CATSREEGNTEAFF
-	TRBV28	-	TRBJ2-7	TGTGCCAGCAGTGGTGTTGGTGGGCTAACCAAGACCTACGAGCAGTACTTC	CASSGVGGLTKTYEQYF
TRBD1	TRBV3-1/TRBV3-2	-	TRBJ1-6	TGTGCCAGCAGCCAAGACCCAGGGGGCTCTAATTCACCCCTCCACTTT	CASSQDPGGSNSPLHF
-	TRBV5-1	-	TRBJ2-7	TGCGCCAGCAGCTTGGCGGGCGGTCAAGGGGTATACGAGCAGTACTTC	CASSLAGGQGVYEQYF
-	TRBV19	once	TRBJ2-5	TGTGCCAGTAGTACAACCCTCAGCGAGACCCAGTACTTC	CASSTTLSETQYF
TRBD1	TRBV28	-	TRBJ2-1	TGTGCCAGCAGTGTGCCGTTCCGGGACAGGGGGCGGAATGAGCAGTTCTTC	CASSVPFRDRGRNEQFF
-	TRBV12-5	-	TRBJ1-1	TGTGCTAGTGAGGAGACAACTGAAGCTTTCTTT	CASEETTEAFF
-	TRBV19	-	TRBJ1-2	TGTGCCAGTAGTATAGATCGTAGCAAAACTAACTATGGCTACACCTTC	CASSIDRSKTNYGYTF
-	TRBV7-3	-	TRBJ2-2	TGTGCCAGCAGCGACCGGTTGGCCGGGGAGCTGTTTTTT	CASSDRLAGELFF
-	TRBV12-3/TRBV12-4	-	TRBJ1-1	TGTGCCAGCAACCTACAGCTGAACACTGAAGCTTTCTTT	CASNLQLNTEAFF
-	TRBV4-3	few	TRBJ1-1	TGCGCCAGCAGCCAAGGAGGTGCAGGGCTGTACACTGAAGCTTTCTTT	CASSQGGAGLYTEAFF
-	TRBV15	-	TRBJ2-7	TGTGCCACCAGCAAGTCCGGGACAATCTACGAGCAGTACTTC	CATSKSGTIYEQYF
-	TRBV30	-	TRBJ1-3	TGTGCCTGCAGGGGAGGACAAACTCCCCTCTCTGGAAACACCATATATTTT	CACRGGQTPLSGNTIYF
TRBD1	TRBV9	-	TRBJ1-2	TGTGCCAGCAGCCCCAGCCAGGGGGAGAGCTACACCTTC	CASSPSQGESYTF
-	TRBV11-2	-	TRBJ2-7	TGTGCCAGCAGCTCCGCGGCGGGCCTCTACGAGCAGTACTTC	CASSSAAGLYEQYF
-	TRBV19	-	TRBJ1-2	TGTGCCAGTAGTATCGGGTCGTCATCGCGCTACACCTTC	CASSIGSSSRYTF
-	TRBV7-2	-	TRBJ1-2	TGTGCCAGCAGCCAGACCTATGGCTACACCTTC	CASSQTYGYTF
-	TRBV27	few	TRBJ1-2	TGTGCCAGCAGGCAAACAGGGTTAGGCGGCTACACCTTC	CASRQTGLGGYTF
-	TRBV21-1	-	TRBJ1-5	TGTGCCAGCAGCAAAATGGGACTGAGCAATCAGCCCCAGCATTTT	CASSKMGLSNQPQHF
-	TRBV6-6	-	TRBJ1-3	TGTGCCAGCAGTTACTCCTTGGAGGGAAACACCATATATTTT	CASSYSLEGNTIYF
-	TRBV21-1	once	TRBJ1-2	TGTGCCAGCAGCACCCGTCTCCGGGACAGGGAGTCTCCCAAGGTTTGCGGCTACACCTTC	CASSTRLRDRESPKVCGYTF
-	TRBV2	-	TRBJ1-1	TGTGCCAGCAGTGAGTCCAGGTTGAACACTGAAGCTTTCTTT	CASSESRLNTEAFF